This TCR beta chain stems from a study of identical twins. Study-wide results and caveats: The study drew conclusions from cross-sectional statistical analysis, not from following the same donors. Whereas memory repertoires showed no such difference, abundant cord blood beta clonotypes carried fewer insertions. Out-of-frame alpha sequences shared between twins exhibited an excess of low generation probability.

Worth noting for this clonotype: Antigen unknown.

cDNA molecules carried unique molecular identifiers, and template switching added a universal primer site. MiXCR, applied by TCRdb to the 5' RACE reads, yields one record per CDR3 protein. The sample holds fewer than 800,000 distinct CDR3 sequences, just over 7% seen once. Per germline, CDR1 MNHEY and CDR2 SVGAGI. The CDR3 length is 15 residues. Trimming took 2 bases from V and 3 from J, leaving 13 bases between them. Another study also made use of these data, one on yellow fever vaccine responses in identical twins.

The gene calls are TRBV6-5 and TRBJ1-2; no clear D. The clonotype originates from a woman between 18 and 29 years old in good health. Sequenced material: PBMCs. The CDR3 DNA reads as TGTGCCAGCAGTTACCCCATTGGTAGGGACTATGGCTACACCTTC. Translated: CASSYPIGRDYGYTF.